This paragraph covers one T cell receptor (beta chain) sequence. Its antigen is still unknown. This entry is derived from a study of blood T cells in healthy people across ages. Broader study findings: Compared with aged donors, long-lived donors showed fewer expanded clones, suggesting selection. Across samples, TCR beta diversity tracked strongly with naive T cell percentage.

The CDR3 sequence is 14 residues long. V lost 10 bases and J lost 4; bases outside the gene matches: 11. Looked up from germline, CDR1 is MGHDK and CDR2 is SYGVNS. Using a J-beta primer mix together with a sample-barcoded 5' primer, a second PCR was run for about 6 to 12 cycles. Every molecule of cDNA carried a tag from a template-switch adaptor with 12 random nucleotides. TCRdb reanalysed the 5' RACE reads using MiXCR and keeps one entry per CDR3 protein. The sample yields around 710,000 distinct CDR3 sequences, roughly 47% seen once. V and J are TRBV25-1 and TRBJ2-3, with TRBD2 matching 7 bases. Specimen: blood. This receptor was taken from a woman aged 55 to 70 in good health. This CDR3 is CAISGGRASDTQYF. The CDR3, as DNA: TGTGCCATCTCCGGGGGGAGGGCCTCAGATACGCAGTATTTT.